What follows are 8 T cell receptor beta chains derived from one specimen sequenced in a study of T cells in Graves' hyperthyroidism and ophthalmopathy. Amplification of TCR beta CDR3 regions was performed using RNA transcripts as template. The primer set for the first-round RT-PCR of the TCR CDR3 was HTBI. TCRdb re-analysed the multiplex PCR reads in MiXCR, keeping a single row per CDR3 protein. This sample has 500,000 to 650,000 distinct CDR3 sequences, with 11% to 15% found just once. What was sequenced was blood. These receptor sequences come from a woman aged 40-49 years with Graves' hyperthyroidism.

This clonotype was seen ten or more times. Germline is not matched at one junction end, which may reflect a read error. The chain recombines TRBV3-1 with TRBJ2-7; 8 nucleotides line up with TRBD2. The CDR3 runs to 14 residues. The germline V gene encodes CDR1 LGHDT and CDR2 YNNKEL (reference sequence). CDR3 loop: CASSEELAGYEQYF. The DNA of the CDR3 is TGTGCCAGCAGCGAAGAGCTAGCGGGCTACGAGCAGTACTTC.

A few counts support this clonotype. The chain recombines TRBV9 with TRBJ1-3, with D maybe TRBD1 (5 bases). CDR1 is SGDLS, CDR2 YYNGEE, per germline. The CDR3 contains 15 residues. V was shortened by 2 bases and J by 0 bases, with 9 bases between the two germline ends. This CDR3 reads CASSVQGASGNTIYF. For the CDR3, the DNA is TGTGCCAGCAGCGTCCAGGGTGCCTCTGGAAACACCATATATTTT.

V and J are TRBV7-2 and TRBJ1-2; D is unclear. Trimming removed 2 bases at V and 6 bases at J, with 10 bases between. CDR3 length equals 13 residues. Per germline, CDR1 SGHTA and CDR2 FQGNSA. The CDR3 DNA sequence: TGTGCCAGCAGCTTAATGGGTCCGAATGGCTACACCTTC. It translates to CASSLMGPNGYTF.

This clonotype was counted many times. The V call is TRBV11-2, the J call TRBJ2-7, with 8 bases identical to TRBD2. Germline loops: CDR1 SGHAT, CDR2 FQNNGV. The CDR3 is made up of 13 amino acids. J gave up 6 bases and V 5 bases, and 6 bases lay outside the gene matches. CDR3 DNA sequence: TGTGCCAGCAGCCCGGGGACTAGTAGCGAGCAGTACTTC. Translation: CASSPGTSSEQYF.

This chain joins TRBV19 and TRBJ1-2, with D possibly being TRBD1 (5 bases). The V gene's germline CDR1 is LNHDA and CDR2 SQIVND (reference sequence). Trimming left V 6 bases short and J 6 bases short, with 23 bases between. The CDR3 contains 16 residues. DNA of the CDR3: TGTGCCAGTAGCGATCCCTCGCGGGGGGAGACCCATGGCTACACCTTC. It translates to CASSDPSRGETHGYTF.

The rearrangement links TRBV27 to TRBJ1-1, with 7 bases that match TRBD1. Per the germline V gene, CDR1 is MNHEY and CDR2 is SMNVEV (reference sequence). Unmatched junction bases numbered 9, after V lost 5 bases and J lost 6 bases. CDR3 length: 14 residues. For the CDR3, the DNA is TGTGCCAGCAGTCCAGACAGGGTGTCCGCTGAAGCTTTCTTT. It yields the protein CASSPDRVSAEAFF.

Ten or more counts support this clonotype. The chain couples TRBV24-1 to TRBJ2-1, with 12 bases that match TRBD2. V shed 2 bases and J 0 bases; nucleotides not matched to a gene: 10. The CDR3 length is 20 residues. CDR1 KGHDR and CDR2 SFDVKD come from the germline V gene. The CDR3 DNA follows: TGTGCCACCAGTGATTCAGGGACTAGCGGGTCCTGGAGCTCCTACAATGAGCAGTTCTTC. Amino acids: CATSDSGTSGSWSSYNEQFF.

In this sample, this clonotype turned up a few times. The chain uses TRBV12-3 or TRBV12-4 and TRBJ1-3; D unresolved. CDR3 length equals 13 residues. Trimming took 4 bases from V and 1 from J, leaving 5 bases between them. Here the CDR3 DNA reads TGTGCCAGCAGTTGGGAATCTGGAAACACCATATATTTT. The encoded protein is CASSWESGNTIYF.